These 17 T cell receptor beta chains originate from one sample sequenced in a study of T cells after yellow fever vaccination. One entry per CDR3 protein, called by TCRdb with MiXCR from the 5' RACE reads. This table has hundreds of thousands of distinct CDR3 sequences, approximately 19% appearing once. The material was PBMCs, obtained before the yellow fever booster vaccination. These receptors all stem from a young man who received the YFV17D yellow fever vaccine.

This clonotype was seen a handful of times. The chain has TRBV30 and TRBJ1-1; D not resolved. V was pared by 0 bases and J by 1 base, with 6 bases between. The germline gives CDR1 GTSNPN, CDR2 SVGIG (reference sequence). CDR3 length: 13 amino acids. The CDR3 protein is CAWSVIPNTEAFF. CDR3 nucleotides: TGTGCCTGGAGTGTAATTCCGAACACTGAAGCTTTCTTT.

This clonotype occurred a few times. V usage is TRBV20-1 and J usage is TRBJ2-7; 7 nucleotides line up with TRBD1. This CDR3 spans 13 amino acids. Trimming cost V 2 bases and J 9 bases; bases outside gene matches: 10. CDR1 and CDR2 (germline): DFQATT, SNEGSKA (reference sequence). CDR3 nucleotide sequence: TGCAGTGCTAGACCTGGGACAGAAGAAAGGCAGTACTTC. Its translation: CSARPGTEERQYF.

This clonotype was picked up a small number of times. This chain connects TRBV7-3 to TRBJ2-5; 7 bases align to TRBD1. The J segment lost 1 base and the V segment lost 5 bases, leaving 10 bases of the junction unmatched. There are 16 residues in the CDR3. Germline V gene sequence: CDR1 SGHTA, CDR2 FQGTGA. CDR3 DNA sequence: TGTGCCAGCAGCCTAAGGGCACAGGGGCCCCAAGAGACCCAGTACTTC. Translation: CASSLRAQGPQETQYF. Complete variable domain (other parts from reference TRBV7-3 and TRBJ2-5): GAGVSQTPSNKVTEKGKYVELRCDPISGHTALYWYRQSLGQGPEFLIYFQGTGAADDSGLPNDRFFAVRPEGSVSTLKIQRTERGDSAVYLCASSLRAQGPQETQYFGPGTRLLVL.

The chain carries TRBV6-5 and TRBJ1-6, with 9 bases fitting TRBD1. The J segment lost 8 bases and the V segment lost 4 bases, leaving 6 bases of the junction unmatched. The germline gives CDR1 MNHEY, CDR2 SVGAGI. This CDR3 spans 15 amino acids. The CDR3 reads CASSFYRGRDSPLHF. In nucleotides, the CDR3 is TGTGCCAGCAGTTTCTACAGGGGGCGCGATTCACCCCTCCACTTT.

In this sample, this clonotype turned up a few times. Here the CDR3 DNA reads TGTGCCAGCAGCCGATGGGGACAGCTAAATTCACCCCTCCACTTT. Translating it yields CASSRWGQLNSPLHF. The V call is TRBV7-2, the J call TRBJ1-6; 7 positions match TRBD1. The germline V gene encodes CDR1 SGHTA and CDR2 FQGNSA. The junction had 8 bases not matched to a gene; V was cut back by 5 bases and J by 7 bases. This CDR3 region has 15 residues.

The gene calls are TRBV18 and TRBJ2-3; 7 bases align to TRBD2. Germline trimming cut 0 bases from V and 7 bases from J; bases unmatched to any gene: 10. The CDR3 length is 16 residues. The V gene's germline CDR1 is KGHSH and CDR2 LQKENI. The CDR3 protein is CASSPPSSGASNTQYF. DNA for the CDR3: TGTGCCAGCTCACCACCATCCAGCGGGGCGTCAAATACGCAGTATTTT.

This clonotype has a handful of counts. V usage is TRBV5-5 and J usage is TRBJ2-7; 7 bases fit TRBD2. CDR3 length: 14 residues. Germline CDR1 reads SGHKS; CDR2 reads YYEKEE (reference sequence). V shed 0 bases, J shed 7 bases, and the junction held 7 bases outside the gene matches. The CDR3 is CASSLASSSGEQYV. CDR3 nucleotides: TGTGCCAGCAGCTTGGCCTCGTCTAGCGGAGAGCAGTACGTC.

This CDR3 reads CASSTGTGVEETQYF. The CDR3 DNA follows: TGTGCCAGCAGTACAGGGACAGGGGTTGAGGAGACCCAGTACTTC. This chain uses TRBV12-3 or TRBV12-4 with TRBJ2-5, with 10 bases fitting TRBD1. With 5 bases clipped from V and 5 bases from J, the junction kept 8 bases outside the gene matches. The CDR3 extends over 15 amino acids.

This rearrangement joins TRBV6-5 to TRBJ2-7; D is possibly TRBD2 (6 bases). V was shortened by 6 bases and J by 3 bases, with 18 bases between the two germline ends. Germline V gives CDR1 MNHEY, CDR2 SVGAGI. The CDR3 loop spans 15 amino acids. The CDR3 protein is CASRKSLRGFYEQYV. CDR3 sequence (DNA): TGTGCCAGCAGAAAAAGTTTGCGGGGATTCTACGAGCAGTACGTC.

The chain has TRBV4-2 and TRBJ2-2; maybe TRBD1 (5 bases). The germline gives CDR1 LGHNA, CDR2 YNFKEQ. Deletions cut 0 bases from V and 3 bases from J, with 11 bases between. This CDR3 is built from 16 residues. The chain's CDR3 is CASSQDKGQYTGELFF. The CDR3 DNA sequence: TGTGCCAGCAGCCAAGATAAGGGGCAGTACACCGGGGAGCTGTTTTTT.

This clonotype came up a few times. The CDR3 DNA is TGTGCCAGCAGTTACTCGAGGGACTCGGAGACCCAGTACTTC. It encodes CASSYSRDSETQYF. The chain has TRBV6-5 and TRBJ2-5; maybe TRBD2 (6 bases). Germline V gene sequence: CDR1 MNHEY, CDR2 SVGAGI. With 0 bases removed from V and 5 bases from J, the gap between germline ends came to 10 bases. The CDR3 contains 14 residues.

CDR3 in amino acids: CASSRGALAGDQETQYF. DNA for the CDR3: TGTGCCAGCAGCCGAGGAGCCCTAGCGGGGGATCAAGAGACCCAGTACTTC. The V gene is TRBV7-6, the J gene TRBJ2-5, with 10 bases identical to TRBD2. The V segment lost 5 bases and the J segment 2 bases; nucleotides outside the gene matches: 11. Germline CDR1 and CDR2: SGHVS and FNYEAQ. The CDR3 extends over 17 amino acids.

This clonotype turned up a few times. This sequence joins TRBV5-1 and TRBJ2-7, with D tentatively TRBD1 (6 bases). The CDR3 runs to 13 residues. V dropped 3 bases and J dropped 1 base, with 8 bases sitting between them. Germline lookup yields CDR1 SGHRS and CDR2 YFSETQ. The CDR3 DNA reads as TGCGCCAGCAGCTATGGACAGTCCTACGAGCAGTACTTC. Protein: CASSYGQSYEQYF.

This clonotype was found a few times. J is TRBJ1-1 and V is TRBV4-2; D is ambiguous. V was cut by 0 bases and J by 4 bases, with 15 bases left in between. Germline CDR1 and CDR2: LGHNA and YNFKEQ. CDR3 size: 16 residues. The CDR3 nucleotides read TGTGCCAGCAGCCAAGATGTTCCCCCCACACGCACTGAAGCTTTCTTT. Translated, it gives CASSQDVPPTRTEAFF.

This clonotype was counted only a few times. This chain joins TRBV7-3 and TRBJ2-1; weak D call: TRBD2 (6 bases). Germline V gene lookup returns CDR1 SGHTA and CDR2 FQGTGA. V was pared by 5 bases and J by 4 bases, with 15 bases between. This CDR3 region has 15 residues. CDR3 protein: CASSRGLTSYNEQFF. CDR3 in DNA: TGTGCCAGCAGCCGGGGACTGACCTCATACAATGAGCAGTTCTTC.

The chain has TRBV7-6 and TRBJ2-5, with 7 positions matching TRBD2. V was clipped by 1 base and J by 0 bases; unmatched bases: 14. Per germline, CDR1 SGHVS and CDR2 FNYEAQ. The CDR3 extends over 19 amino acids. The CDR3 region is CASSLDVWEGFGYQETQYF. Here the CDR3 DNA reads TGTGCCAGCAGCTTAGACGTCTGGGAGGGGTTTGGGTACCAAGAGACCCAGTACTTC.

This chain links TRBV5-6 with TRBJ2-7, with D maybe TRBD1 (5 bases). Between the trimmed V and J ends, which lost 4 bases and 5 bases, there was a span of 13 bases. The length of the CDR3 is 13 residues. Germline CDR1 reads SGHDT; CDR2 reads YYEEEE. The CDR3, as DNA: TGTGCCAGCAGCAATGGCAGGGCCCACGAGCAGTACTTC. It is translated as CASSNGRAHEQYF.